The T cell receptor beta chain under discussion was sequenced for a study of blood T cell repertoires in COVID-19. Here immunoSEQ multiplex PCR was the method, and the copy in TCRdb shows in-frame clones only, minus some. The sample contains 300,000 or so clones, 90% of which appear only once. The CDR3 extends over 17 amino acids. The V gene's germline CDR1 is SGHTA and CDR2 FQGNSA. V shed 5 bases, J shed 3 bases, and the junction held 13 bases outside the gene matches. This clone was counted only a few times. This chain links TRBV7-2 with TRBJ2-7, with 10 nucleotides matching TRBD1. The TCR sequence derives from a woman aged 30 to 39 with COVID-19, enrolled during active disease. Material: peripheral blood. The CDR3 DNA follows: TGTGCCAGCAGCCTAAGAGGGGACAGGGGAAATGTCTACGAGCAGTACTTC. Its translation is CASSLRGDRGNVYEQYF.